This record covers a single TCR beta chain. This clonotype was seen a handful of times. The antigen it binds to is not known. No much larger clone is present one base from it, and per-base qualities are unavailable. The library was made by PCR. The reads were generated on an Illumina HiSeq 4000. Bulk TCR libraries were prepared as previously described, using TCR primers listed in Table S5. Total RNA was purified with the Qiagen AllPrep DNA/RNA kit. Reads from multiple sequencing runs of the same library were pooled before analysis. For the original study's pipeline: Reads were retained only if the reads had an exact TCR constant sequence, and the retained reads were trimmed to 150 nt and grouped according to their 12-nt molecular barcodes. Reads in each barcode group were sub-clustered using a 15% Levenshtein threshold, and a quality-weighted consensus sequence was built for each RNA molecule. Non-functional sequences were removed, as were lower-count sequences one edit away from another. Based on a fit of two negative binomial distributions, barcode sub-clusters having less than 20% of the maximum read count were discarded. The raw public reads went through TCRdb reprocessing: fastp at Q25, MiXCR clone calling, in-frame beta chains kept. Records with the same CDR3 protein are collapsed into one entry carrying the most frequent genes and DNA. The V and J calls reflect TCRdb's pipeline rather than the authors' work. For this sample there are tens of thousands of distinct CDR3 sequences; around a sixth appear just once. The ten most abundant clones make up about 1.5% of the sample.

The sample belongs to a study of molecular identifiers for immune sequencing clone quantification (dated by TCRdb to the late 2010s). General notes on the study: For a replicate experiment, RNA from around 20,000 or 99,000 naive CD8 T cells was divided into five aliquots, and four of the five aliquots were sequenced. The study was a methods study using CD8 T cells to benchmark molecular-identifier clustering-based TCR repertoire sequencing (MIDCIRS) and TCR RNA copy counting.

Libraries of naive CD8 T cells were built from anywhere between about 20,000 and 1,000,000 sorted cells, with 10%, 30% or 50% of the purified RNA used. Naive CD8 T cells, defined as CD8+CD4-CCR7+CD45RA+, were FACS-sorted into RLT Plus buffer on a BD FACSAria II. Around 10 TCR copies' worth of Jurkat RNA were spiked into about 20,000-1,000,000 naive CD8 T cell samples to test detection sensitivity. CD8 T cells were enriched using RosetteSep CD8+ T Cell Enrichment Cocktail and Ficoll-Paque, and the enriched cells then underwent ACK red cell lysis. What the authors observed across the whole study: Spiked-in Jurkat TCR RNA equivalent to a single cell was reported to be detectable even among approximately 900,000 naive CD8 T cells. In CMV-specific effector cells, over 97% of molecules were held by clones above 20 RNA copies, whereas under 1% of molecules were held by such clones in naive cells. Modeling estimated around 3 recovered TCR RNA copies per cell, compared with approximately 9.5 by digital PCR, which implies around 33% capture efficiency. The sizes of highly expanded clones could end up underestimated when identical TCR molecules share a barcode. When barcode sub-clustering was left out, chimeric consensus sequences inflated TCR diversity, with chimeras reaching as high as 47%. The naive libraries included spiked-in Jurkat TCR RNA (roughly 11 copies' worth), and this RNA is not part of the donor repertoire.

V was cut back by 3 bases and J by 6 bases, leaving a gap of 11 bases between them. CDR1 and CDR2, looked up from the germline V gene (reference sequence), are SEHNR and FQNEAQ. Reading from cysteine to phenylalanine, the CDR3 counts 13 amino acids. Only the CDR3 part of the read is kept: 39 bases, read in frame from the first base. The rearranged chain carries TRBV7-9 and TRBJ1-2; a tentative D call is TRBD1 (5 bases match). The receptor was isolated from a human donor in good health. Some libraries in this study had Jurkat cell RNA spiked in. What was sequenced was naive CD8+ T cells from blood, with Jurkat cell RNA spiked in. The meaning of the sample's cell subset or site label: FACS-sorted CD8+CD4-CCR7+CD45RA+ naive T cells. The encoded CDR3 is CASSFGAGNGYTF. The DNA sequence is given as TGTGCCAGCAGCTTTGGGGCAGGGAATGGCTACACCTTC.